This TCR beta chain came from a study of long-term antiretroviral therapy in people with HIV. Broader study findings: Records did not include ART adherence, viral resistance or therapy changes. ART preceded a rise in diversity that nonetheless stayed lower than in transplant donor controls. Relative to control repertoires, HIV repertoires exhibited narrower CDR3 length ranges.

On this clone: Its antigen is undetermined.

An immunoSEQ assay, version v3.0, was performed at survey level. Clones were sequenced by immunoSEQ multiplex PCR, and TCRdb holds only the in-frame ones, with some missing. Altogether about 36,000 clones are present, roughly 87% being singletons, with the ten largest covering about 6.5%. The starting material was unsorted PBMCs, obtained 0.6 years after starting antiretroviral therapy. This sequence was found in a man in his late teens or twenties with HIV.

CDR3 bases: TGTGCCAGCAGCCCCGGGACAGGTCTCGGGGAGCTGTTTTTT. It translates to CASSPGTGLGELFF. The chain recombines TRBV6-5 with TRBJ2-2, with 8 bases fitting TRBD1. The CDR3 has 14 residues. The V gene end was trimmed by 6 bases and the J gene end by 7 bases; junction bases not matched to a gene: 7. CDR1 is MNHEY, CDR2 SVGAGI, per germline.